The clone carrying this T cell receptor (beta chain) was recorded at least ten times. Its antigen remains unknown. This specimen belongs to a study of Graves' ophthalmopathy and Graves' hyperthyroidism. Findings and limits, study-wide: Ophthalmopathy progression prediction by the model yielded a sensitivity of 55% to 71% and a specificity of less than 75%. Thyroid clonotypes that were expanded above 0.001 frequency mostly also appeared in blood.

Hyperthyroidism showing no ophthalmopathy within 18 months of follow-up was stable. Orbital computed tomography, thyroid ultrasound, TRAb, serum thyroxine and clinical symptoms formed the basis of diagnosis. The length of the CDR3 is 16 residues. Germline V gene lookup returns CDR1 WNHNN and CDR2 SYGVQD (reference sequence). Germline trimming cut 8 bases from V and 2 bases from J; bases unmatched to any gene: 11. Amplification of TCR beta CDR3 regions used RNA transcripts. Second-round multiplex PCR followed a first-round RT-PCR using HTBI primers. TCRdb re-called the multiplex PCR reads through MiXCR, storing one row per CDR3 protein. The sample shows 35,000 to 45,000 distinct CDR3 sequences, roughly 50% of them seen only once.

The origin of this receptor is an adult woman with stable Graves' hyperthyroidism. Sequenced: peripheral blood. The chain employs TRBV10-1 and TRBJ2-7; 11 bases are shared with TRBD1. The CDR3 spells CASHSTRDRGTYEQYF. CDR3 bases: TGCGCCAGCCATTCAACCCGGGACAGGGGGACCTACGAGCAGTACTTC.